Reported below is one T cell receptor (beta chain). This sample is drawn from a study of OX40 agonist ivuxolimab in advanced cancers. V gave up 2 bases and J gave up 2 bases, with 8 bases separating them. The CDR3 is made up of 15 amino acids. Per the germline V gene, CDR1 is SGDLS and CDR2 is YYNGEE. Repertoires were generated with immunoSEQ multiplex PCR, while TCRdb's copy carries only in-frame clones and drops some. This sample has under 40,000 clones; less than 80% occur once, and the top ten carry around 13%. The receptor was isolated from an adult with an advanced solid tumor such as melanoma, head and neck, liver or kidney cancer. This rearrangement joins TRBV9 to TRBJ2-6; no reliable D call. This specimen consisted of CD4+ or CD8+ T cells sorted from blood, obtained in a trial of the OX40 agonist ivuxolimab. The CDR3 DNA sequence: TGTGCCAGCAGCGTCGTGGCAGCTGGGGCCAACGTCCTGACTTTC. This encodes CASSVVAAGANVLTF.